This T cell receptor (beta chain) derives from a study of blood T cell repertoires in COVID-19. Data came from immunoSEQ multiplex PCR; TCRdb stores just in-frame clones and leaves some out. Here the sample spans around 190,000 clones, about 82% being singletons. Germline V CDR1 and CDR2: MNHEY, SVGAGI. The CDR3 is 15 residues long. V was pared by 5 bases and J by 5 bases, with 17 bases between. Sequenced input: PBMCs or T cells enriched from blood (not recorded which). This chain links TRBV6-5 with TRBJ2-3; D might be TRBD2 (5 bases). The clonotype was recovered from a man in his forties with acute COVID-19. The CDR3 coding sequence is TGTGCCAGCAGTACCCAGTCGTGGGCGGGAGATACGCAGTATTTT. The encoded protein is CASSTQSWAGDTQYF.